The sample holds a few counts of the clone carrying this TCR beta chain. The antigen is unknown. The data stem from a study of cytomegalovirus exposure and HLA in healthy donors. Background on the study: Most donors, 80% to 90% of a few hundred genotyped, fell in the Caucasian-associated ancestry cluster.

This CDR3 has 13 residues. The germline CDR1 and CDR2 sequences are SGHTA and FQGNSA. V shed 0 bases and J shed 7 bases, with 9 bases lying between them. Study-level points and caveats: A missense variant in DCLRE1C was later tied to TCR beta V- and J-gene trimming. TCR beta V segments were, for the most part, productive about 87% or about 30% of the time in an earlier analysis.

With 60 Vbeta and 13 Jbeta primers, the PCR was carried out. Per the original data handling: An analysis performed later counted 60 million to 90 million unique TCR beta chains (roughly 10 million of them shared). Data came from immunoSEQ multiplex PCR; TCRdb stores just in-frame clones and leaves some out. The DNA was the basis for D and trimming; V, J and clone size are from that table. Of about 130,000 clones listed, approximately 60% are singletons. This TCR was recovered from a human donor in good health. The rearrangement uses TRBV7-2 and TRBJ2-5, with no clear D. The sample comprised PBMCs. CDR3 amino acids: CASSLARTGTQYF. The CDR3 DNA sequence: TGTGCCAGCAGCTTAGCACGCACGGGGACCCAGTACTTC. The full variable domain, in which reference TRBV7-2 and TRBJ2-5 provide the parts outside the CDR3, is GAGVSQSPSNKVTEKGKDVELRCDPISGHTALYWYRQSLGQGLEFLIYFQGNSAPDKSGLPSDRFSAERTGGSVSTLTIQRTQQEDSAVYLCASSLARTGTQYFGPGTRLLVL.